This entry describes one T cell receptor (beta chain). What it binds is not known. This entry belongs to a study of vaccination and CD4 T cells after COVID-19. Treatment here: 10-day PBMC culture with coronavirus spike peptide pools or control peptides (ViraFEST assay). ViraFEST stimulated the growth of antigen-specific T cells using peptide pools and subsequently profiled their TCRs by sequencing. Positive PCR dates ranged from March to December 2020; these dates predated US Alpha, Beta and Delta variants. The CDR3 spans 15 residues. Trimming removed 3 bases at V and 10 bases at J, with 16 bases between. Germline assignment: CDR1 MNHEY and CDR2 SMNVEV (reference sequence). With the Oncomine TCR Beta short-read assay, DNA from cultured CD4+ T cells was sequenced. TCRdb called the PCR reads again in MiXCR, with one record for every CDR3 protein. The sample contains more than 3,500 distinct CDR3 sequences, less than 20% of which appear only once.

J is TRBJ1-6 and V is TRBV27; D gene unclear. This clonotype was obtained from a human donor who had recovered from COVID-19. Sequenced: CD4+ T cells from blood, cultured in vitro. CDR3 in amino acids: CASSFGIFNGSPLHF. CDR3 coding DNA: TGTGCCAGCAGTTTCGGTATTTTTAATGGGTCACCCCTCCACTTT.